This T cell receptor beta chain emerged from a study of blood T cell repertoires in COVID-19. About the research overall: In each case, the material was cDNA or gDNA derived from T cells, B-cell-depleted T cells, or PBMCs.

Libraries were prepared by immunoSEQ multiplex PCR; TCRdb keeps only in-frame clonotypes and omits some of them. The sample shows 95,000 to 150,000 clones, 70% to 90% of them seen only once. The TCR sequence derives from a man between 40 and 49 years old with acute or convalescent COVID-19. Input material: peripheral blood.

For the CDR3, the DNA is TGCGCCAGCAGCCCGGGAACTAGCGGGAGGGCCCCCGAGCAGTACTTC. The encoded protein is CASSPGTSGRAPEQYF. V usage is TRBV5-1 and J usage is TRBJ2-7, with 13 bases lining up with TRBD2. Germline V gene lookup returns CDR1 SGHRS and CDR2 YFSETQ. The CDR3 is made up of 16 amino acids. J lost 6 bases, V lost 4 bases, and 10 bases had no gene match.